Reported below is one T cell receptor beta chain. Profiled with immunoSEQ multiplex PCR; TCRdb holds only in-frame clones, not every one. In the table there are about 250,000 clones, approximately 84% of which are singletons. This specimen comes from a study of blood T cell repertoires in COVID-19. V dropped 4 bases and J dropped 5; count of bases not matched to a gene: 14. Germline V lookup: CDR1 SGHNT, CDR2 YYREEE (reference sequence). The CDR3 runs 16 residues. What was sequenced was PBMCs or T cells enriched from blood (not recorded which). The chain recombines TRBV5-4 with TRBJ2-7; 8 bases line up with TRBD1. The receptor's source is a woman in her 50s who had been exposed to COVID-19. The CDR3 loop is CASSATRVRGLNEQYF. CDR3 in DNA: TGTGCCAGCAGCGCCACCCGGGTCAGGGGGCTCAACGAGCAGTACTTC.